These 27 T cell receptor beta chains were all obtained from the same sample, sequenced in a study of identical twins' blood T cells. A single record per CDR3 protein comes from TCRdb applying MiXCR to the 5' RACE reads. The table has 350,000 to 400,000 distinct CDR3 sequences, roughly 27% seen once; the top ten hold approximately 6.6%. Specimen: PBMCs. The receptors come from a woman aged 18-50 years in good health.

This chain links TRBV20-1 with TRBJ1-2, with 7 nucleotides matching TRBD1. The germline gives CDR1 DFQATT, CDR2 SNEGSKA (reference sequence). V shed 1 base, J shed 0 bases, and the junction held 11 bases outside the gene matches. The CDR3 is 17 amino acids. The CDR3 here is CSARGQGGRSANYGYTF. CDR3 in DNA: TGCAGTGCTAGAGGACAGGGAGGGAGGTCAGCTAACTATGGCTACACCTTC.

The V call is TRBV5-6, the J call TRBJ2-2, with TRBD1 matching over 9 bases. V was pared by 4 bases and J by 7 bases, with 11 bases of the junction left unmatched. Germline-derived CDR1 and CDR2 are SGHDT and YYEEEE. CDR3 size: 16 residues. The CDR3 here is CASSRTWDRVNGELFF. The CDR3 nucleotides read TGTGCCAGCAGCCGCACCTGGGACAGGGTGAACGGGGAGCTGTTTTTT.

As to this clonotype: The junction departs from germline at one end; a sequencing error may be responsible. This chain connects TRBV5-1 to TRBJ1-6; 9 nucleotides line up with TRBD1. This CDR3 comprises 14 residues. Germline-derived CDR1 and CDR2 are SGHRS and YFSETQ. The CDR3 nucleotides read TGCGCCATCAGCCCGGGACAGGGTTTTTCACACCTCCACTTT. Its translation is CAISPGQGFSHLHF. Full variable domain (rest looked up from reference TRBV5-1 and TRBJ1-6): KAGVTQTPRYLIKTRGQQVTLSCSPISGHRSVSWYQQTPGQGLQFLFEYFSETQRNKGNFPGRFSGRQFSNSRSEMNVSTLELGDSALYLCAISPGQGFSHLHFGNGTRLTVT.

This clonotype was seen a handful of times. The rearrangement links TRBV6-2 or TRBV6-3 to TRBJ1-1; D call uncertain. This CDR3 comprises 14 residues. CDR1 and CDR2 from the germline V gene are MNHEY and SVGEGT. Trimming removed 2 bases at V and 4 bases at J, with 11 bases between. This CDR3 reads CASSYLGRGTEAFF. In DNA, the CDR3 is TGTGCCAGCAGTTACCTGGGGAGAGGCACTGAAGCTTTCTTT.

This chain links TRBV7-9 with TRBJ2-1, with a tentative D call TRBD1 (5 bases). The CDR3 consists of 15 residues. Germline V gives CDR1 SEHNR, CDR2 FQNEAQ (reference sequence). The V end lost 0 bases, the J end lost 5 bases, and 11 bases lay between the germline ends. The CDR3: CASSLAGRVHNEQFF. For the CDR3, the DNA is TGTGCCAGCAGCTTAGCTGGCAGGGTCCACAATGAGCAGTTCTTC.

This chain links TRBV12-3 or TRBV12-4 with TRBJ2-3; no firm D call. The CDR3 extends over 14 amino acids. V was clipped by 4 bases and J by 1 base, with 9 bases between them. CDR3 protein: CASSYRVGTDTQYF. CDR3 sequence (DNA): TGTGCCAGCAGTTACCGGGTCGGCACAGATACGCAGTATTTT.

This clonotype appeared a few times. The junction shows a germline mismatch at one end, possibly a read error. This chain uses TRBV29-1 with TRBJ1-4; D might be TRBD1 (6 bases). CDR3 length: 12 amino acids. Germline CDR1 is SQVTM and CDR2 is ANQGSEA. CDR3 region: CSVEGADEKPFF. The CDR3 DNA is TGCAGCGTTGAGGGGGCAGATGAAAAACCGTTTTTT.

The V gene is TRBV20-1, the J gene TRBJ2-3; TRBD2 agrees at 10 bases. The CDR3 runs 15 residues. The trim removed 5 bases at V and 5 bases at J, leaving 10 bases unmatched. Germline CDR1 DFQATT, CDR2 SNEGSKA (reference sequence). In DNA form, the CDR3 reads TGCAGTGCTTCCTGGGCTAGCGGGAGCGAAGATACGCAGTATTTT. It translates to CSASWASGSEDTQYF.

V and J are TRBV29-1 and TRBJ2-1, with TRBD2 identical over 9 bases. The CDR3 runs 16 residues. The germline V gene has CDR1 SQVTM and CDR2 ANQGSEA. V shed 0 bases, J shed 3 bases, and the junction held 6 bases outside the gene matches. The CDR3 DNA sequence: TGCAGCGTTGAAGATGGAGCGGGAGGACACTACAATGAGCAGTTCTTC. Protein: CSVEDGAGGHYNEQFF.

The chain is built from TRBV6-5 and TRBJ1-1; 8 nucleotides align to TRBD1. This CDR3 region has 14 residues. Germline V lookup: CDR1 MNHEY, CDR2 SVGAGI. V was pared by 6 bases and J by 4 bases, with 7 bases of the junction left unmatched. CDR3 protein: CASSSRTGPTEAFF. CDR3 bases: TGTGCCAGCAGCTCCCGGACAGGGCCCACTGAAGCTTTCTTT.

This clonotype was observed a handful of times. This chain links TRBV6-6 with TRBJ2-2, with D perhaps being TRBD1 or TRBD2 (5 bases each). Germline V gives CDR1 MNHNY, CDR2 SVGAGI (reference sequence). The CDR3 is 17 residues long. Trimming took 0 bases from V and 2 from J, leaving 13 bases between them. The CDR3: CASSYSTGTANTGELFF. The CDR3 DNA sequence: TGTGCCAGCAGTTACTCTACCGGGACGGCAAACACCGGGGAGCTGTTTTTT.

This clonotype was counted ten times or more. This chain joins TRBV28 and TRBJ2-7; D is perhaps TRBD1 or TRBD2 (5 bases each). Trimming took 11 bases from V and 3 from J, leaving 14 bases between them. Germline CDR1 reads MDHEN; CDR2 reads SYDVKM. The CDR3 is 12 residues long. In nucleotides, the CDR3 is TGTGCCGGGTGGGGACCTCACTACGAGCAGTACTTC. This encodes CAGWGPHYEQYF.

This clonotype was recorded many times. The rearrangement links TRBV19 to TRBJ1-1; no clear D. The CDR3 runs 11 residues. V was clipped by 9 bases and J by 1 base, with 6 bases between them. The germline CDR1 and CDR2 sequences are LNHDA and SQIVND (reference sequence). This CDR3 reads CASSGNTEAFF. The DNA of the CDR3 is TGTGCCAGCAGCGGGAACACTGAAGCTTTCTTT.

This clonotype turned up a few times. The chain employs TRBV24-1 and TRBJ2-1, with a possible D match to TRBD2 (5 bases). The CDR3 is 16 amino acids. The V gene's germline CDR1 is KGHDR and CDR2 SFDVKD. V was clipped by 3 bases and J by 8 bases, with 19 bases between them. The CDR3 here is CATSDGTAGAQHEQFF. The DNA of the CDR3 is TGTGCCACCAGTGATGGCACGGCGGGCGCGCAGCATGAGCAGTTCTTC.

The DNA of the CDR3 is TGCAGTGCTAGAGATTGGGGGGGCAGTCAGCCCCAGCATTTT. It translates to CSARDWGGSQPQHF. The chain combines TRBV20-1 with TRBJ1-5; maybe TRBD1 (6 bases). The CDR3 runs to 14 residues. Trimming took 0 bases from V and 6 from J, leaving 12 bases between them. Germline loops: CDR1 DFQATT, CDR2 SNEGSKA (reference sequence).

V usage is TRBV28 and J usage is TRBJ1-1; TRBD1 agrees at 9 bases. Germline V CDR1 and CDR2: MDHEN, SYDVKM. V lost 5 bases, J lost 8 bases, and 12 bases stayed unmatched. The CDR3 runs to 15 residues. This chain's CDR3 is CASSDRDRVRFEAFF. The CDR3 DNA reads TGTGCCAGCAGTGATCGGGACAGGGTACGTTTCGAAGCTTTCTTT.

The chain employs TRBV7-9 and TRBJ1-1; D gene unclear. The CDR3 sequence is 16 residues long. Per the germline V gene, CDR1 is SEHNR and CDR2 is FQNEAQ (reference sequence). Trimming shortened V by 7 bases and J by 0 bases, and 18 bases separated the two germline ends. The CDR3 DNA reads as TGTGCCAGCACCTCAAGCCCTATAGGGATGAACACTGAAGCTTTCTTT. Protein sequence: CASTSSPIGMNTEAFF. Full variable domain (remainder filled in from reference TRBV7-9 and TRBJ1-1): DTGVSQNPRHKITKRGQNVTFRCDPISEHNRLYWYRQTLGQGPEFLTYFQNEAQLEKSRLLSDRFSAERPKGSFSTLEIQRTEQGDSAMYLCASTSSPIGMNTEAFFGQGTRLTVV.

The rearrangement links TRBV7-8 to TRBJ2-5, with D perhaps matching TRBD1 (5 bases). CDR3 length: 18 amino acids. CDR1 and CDR2 from the germline V gene are SGHVS and FQNEAQ. V lost 1 base to trimming and J lost 6 bases, with 24 bases between them. The CDR3 region has the DNA TGTGCCAGCAGCTTAGAGGTTAAGGTCGACAGCACTAAGAAGACCCAGTACTTC. Encoded protein: CASSLEVKVDSTKKTQYF. The full variable domain, its missing parts supplied by reference TRBV7-8 and TRBJ2-5, is GAGVSQSPRYKVAKRGQDVALRCDPISGHVSLFWYQQALGQGPEFLTYFQNEAQLDKSGLPSDRFFAERPEGSVSTLKIQRTQQEDSAVYLCASSLEVKVDSTKKTQYFGPGTRLLVL.

V and J are TRBV7-6 and TRBJ2-7; D is uncertain. This CDR3 has 13 residues. The V gene lost 5 bases and the J gene lost 6 bases, with 14 bases spanning the gap. Looked up from germline, CDR1 is SGHVS and CDR2 is FNYEAQ. The CDR3, as DNA: TGTGCCAGCAGCCCTACCGTTGCCTCCGAGCAGTACTTC. This gives the protein CASSPTVASEQYF. The full variable domain, its missing parts supplied by reference TRBV7-6 and TRBJ2-7, is GAGVSQSPRYKVTKRGQDVALRCDPISGHVSLYWYRQALGQGPEFLTYFNYEAQQDKSGLPNDRFSAERPEGSISTLTIQRTEQRDSAMYRCASSPTVASEQYFGPGTRLTVT.

The rearrangement joins TRBV7-9 to TRBJ1-2, with a possible D match to TRBD1 (5 bases). The germline gives CDR1 SEHNR, CDR2 FQNEAQ (reference sequence). The ends were cut back, 3 bases at V and 8 bases at J, with 13 bases in the middle. The CDR3 extends over 13 amino acids. CDR3 coding DNA: TGTGCCAGCAGCTTGGTTCGGCAGGGCGGCTACACCTTC. It is translated as CASSLVRQGGYTF. The full variable domain, with the rest looked up from reference TRBV7-9 and TRBJ1-2, is DTGVSQNPRHKITKRGQNVTFRCDPISEHNRLYWYRQTLGQGPEFLTYFQNEAQLEKSRLLSDRFSAERPKGSFSTLEIQRTEQGDSAMYLCASSLVRQGGYTFGSGTRLTVV.

V and J are TRBV29-1 and TRBJ2-3, with TRBD2 as a possible D gene (6 bases). Trimming took off 2 bases at V and 1 base at J, with 10 bases between the two ends. The CDR3 extends over 14 amino acids. The germline CDR1 and CDR2 sequences are SQVTM and ANQGSEA. In nucleotides, the CDR3 is TGCAGCGTTGAACTAGCGACCCGCACAGATACGCAGTATTTT. Translated, it gives CSVELATRTDTQYF.

The chain joins TRBV14 to TRBJ1-1; D not resolved. CDR1 is SGHDN and CDR2 is FVKESK in the germline V gene. V was trimmed by 3 bases and J by 4 bases, leaving 6 bases between them. The length of the CDR3 is 12 residues. CDR3 protein: CASSQAGTEAFF. The CDR3 bases are TGTGCCAGCAGCCAGGCAGGCACTGAAGCTTTCTTT.

As DNA, the CDR3 is TGTGCCAGCAGCTCGCATATGGGCGGGTGCACTGAAGCTTTCTTT. Protein product: CASSSHMGGCTEAFF. The gene calls are TRBV7-2 and TRBJ1-1; no clear D. The germline gives CDR1 SGHTA, CDR2 FQGNSA. The germline V and J ends were trimmed by 4 bases and 4 bases, with 16 bases remaining between them. The CDR3 has 15 residues.

This clonotype was counted at least ten times. The chain joins TRBV29-1 to TRBJ2-3; D perhaps matches TRBD2 (5 bases). Trimming stripped 7 bases from V and 0 bases from J, with 5 bases between. The CDR3 contains 11 residues. Germline loops: CDR1 SQVTM, CDR2 ANQGSEA. Here the CDR3 reads CSGTSTDTQYF. In DNA form, the CDR3 reads TGCAGCGGGACTAGCACAGATACGCAGTATTTT.

Notes on this clonotype: The junction departs from the called germline gene at one end, perhaps through a read error. J is TRBJ2-3 and V is TRBV20-1; tentative D call: TRBD2 (5 bases). The CDR3 loop spans 15 amino acids. From germline, CDR1 is DFQATT and CDR2 SNEGSKA (reference sequence). CDR3 bases: TGCAGTTCTAGCAAACCGGGCCTCAACACAGATACGCAGTATTTT. Translating gives CSSSKPGLNTDTQYF.

This clonotype was recorded at least ten times. This sequence joins TRBV2 and TRBJ2-3, with 9 bases that match TRBD2. The CDR3 covers 14 residues. V shed 6 bases and J 4 bases; nucleotides not matched to a gene: 5. Germline assignment: CDR1 SNHLY and CDR2 FYNNEI. In DNA form, the CDR3 reads TGTGCCAGCAGACAGACTAGCGGATCAGATACGCAGTATTTT. Its translation is CASRQTSGSDTQYF.

This CDR3 reads CASSGRINTEAFF. The CDR3 DNA follows: TGTGCCAGTAGTGGACGGATTAACACTGAAGCTTTCTTT. J is TRBJ1-1 and V is TRBV19; no reliable D call. Per the germline V gene, CDR1 is LNHDA and CDR2 is SQIVND (reference sequence). V lost 5 bases to trimming and J lost 2 bases, with 9 bases between them. The CDR3 has 13 amino acids.